This T cell receptor (beta chain) is from a study of OX40 agonist ivuxolimab in advanced cancers. Study details: Each patient was given ivuxolimab into a vein every 2 weeks, at 0.01 to 10 mg/kg.

On this clone: Its antigen remains unidentified.

This table comes from immunoSEQ multiplex PCR, and its TCRdb copy is limited to in-frame clones, with some not included. This table has some 40,000 clones, 65% to 90% appearing once. Trimming took 4 bases from V and 7 from J, leaving 17 bases between them. Germline assignment: CDR1 LNHDA and CDR2 SQIVND (reference sequence). The CDR3 has 15 residues. Study-level results: Several nonresponders also turned out to have low normalized T-cell clonal expansion.

The sequence derives from an adult with an advanced solid tumor such as melanoma, head and neck, liver or kidney cancer. The genes are TRBV19 and TRBJ1-5, with D tentatively TRBD1 (6 bases). The sample in question was CD4+ or CD8+ T cells sorted from blood, obtained in a trial of the OX40 agonist ivuxolimab. CDR3 DNA sequence: TGTGCCAGTAGTACAGACTTCCCGGGACAACAGCCCCAGCATTTT. This codes for CASSTDFPGQQPQHF.